Sequencing of this T cell receptor (beta chain) was carried out in a study of control samples from healthy donors and cancer patients. Sequencing was performed with immunoSEQ multiplex PCR; in TCRdb, only in-frame clones are kept and a portion is missing. The data show 76,000 or so clones, with around 90% seen just once and around 9.5% held by the top ten. The CDR3 loop spans 17 amino acids. Trimming pared 0 bases from V and 0 bases from J, leaving 12 bases between. Germline assignment: CDR1 LNHNV and CDR2 YYDKDF (reference sequence). The rearrangement joins TRBV15 to TRBJ1-5; D not resolved. This clonotype originated in a woman in her 50s with colorectal cancer. The sequenced sample was PBMCs. For the CDR3, the DNA is TGTGCCACCAGCAGAGATCTGGACGTTATTAGCAATCAGCCCCAGCATTTT. As protein: CATSRDLDVISNQPQHF.